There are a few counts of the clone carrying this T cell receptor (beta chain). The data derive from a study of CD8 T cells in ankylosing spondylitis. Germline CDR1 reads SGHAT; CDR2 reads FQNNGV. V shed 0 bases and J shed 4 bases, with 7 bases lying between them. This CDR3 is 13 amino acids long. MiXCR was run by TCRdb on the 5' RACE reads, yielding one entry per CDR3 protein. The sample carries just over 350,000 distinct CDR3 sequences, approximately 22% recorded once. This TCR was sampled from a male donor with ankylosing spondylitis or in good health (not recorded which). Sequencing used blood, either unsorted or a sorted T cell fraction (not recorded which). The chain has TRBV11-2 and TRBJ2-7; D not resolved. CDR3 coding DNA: TGTGCCAGCAGCTTAGAGGGCCATTACGAGCAGTACTTC. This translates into CASSLEGHYEQYF.